This TCR beta chain emerged from a study of preoperative IRX-2 immunotherapy in early breast cancer. Treatment described: preoperative locoregional IRX-2 cytokine immunotherapy. Samples came from a phase Ib trial of preoperative locoregional IRX-2 cytokine immunotherapy. The CDR3 has 15 residues. The V end lost 4 bases, the J end lost 6 bases, and 16 bases lay between the germline ends. From germline, CDR1 is SGHRS and CDR2 YFSETQ. TCRdb's table, derived via immunoSEQ multiplex PCR, lists solely in-frame clones and lacks some. The sample yields around 30,000 clones, 83% seen once. The TCR sequence derives from a human donor with breast cancer. Material: lymph node tissue, obtained from a patient treated with IRX-2 immunotherapy. The chain is built from TRBV5-1 and TRBJ1-4; TRBD1 might be the D (5 bases). CDR3 sequence reads: CASSRMGDRDEKLFF. In nucleotides, the CDR3 is TGCGCCAGCAGCCGAATGGGGGATCGGGATGAAAAACTGTTTTTT.